The clone carrying this T cell receptor (beta chain) was detected ten times or more. From germline, CDR1 is SNHLY and CDR2 FYNNEI. This CDR3 contains 13 residues. The V and J ends lost 2 bases and 4 bases respectively, with 6 bases between them. Sample time point: newly diagnosed GD, antithyroid drugs for less than 3 months. From RNA extracted from PBMCs, the TCR library was made. These data originate in a study of regulatory T cells in long-lasting Graves disease. Both iRepertoire HTBI primers and Arm-PCR of CDR3 regions were used to build the TCR beta libraries. TCRdb reprocessed the multiplex PCR reads via MiXCR and lists one record per CDR3 protein. This sample has around 400,000 distinct CDR3 sequences, with 15% to 18% found just once.

This receptor was taken from a female donor with Graves disease. This chain uses TRBV2 with TRBJ2-1, with D unclear. This specimen was peripheral blood mononuclear cells (PBMCs), taken at new diagnosis, from a patient treated with antithyroid drugs. CDR3 DNA sequence: TGTGCCAGCAGTGAACCTCGGTACAATGAGCAGTTCTTC. The encoded protein is CASSEPRYNEQFF. The full variable domain, in which reference TRBV2 and TRBJ2-1 provide the parts outside the CDR3, is EPEVTQTPSHQVTQMGQEVILRCVPISNHLYFYWYRQILGQKVEFLVSFYNNEISEKSEIFDDQFSVERPDGSNFTLKIRSTKLEDSAMYFCASSEPRYNEQFFGPGTRLTVL.